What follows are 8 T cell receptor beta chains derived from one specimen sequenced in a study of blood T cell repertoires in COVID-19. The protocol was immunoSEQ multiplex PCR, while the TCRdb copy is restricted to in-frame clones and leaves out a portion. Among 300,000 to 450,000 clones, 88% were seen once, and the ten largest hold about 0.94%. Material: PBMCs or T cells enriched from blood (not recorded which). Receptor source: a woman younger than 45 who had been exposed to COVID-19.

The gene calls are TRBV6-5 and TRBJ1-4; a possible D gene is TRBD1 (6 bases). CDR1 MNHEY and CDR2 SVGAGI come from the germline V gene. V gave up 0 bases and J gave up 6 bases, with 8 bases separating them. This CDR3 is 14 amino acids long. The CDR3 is CASSYSWTDEKLFF. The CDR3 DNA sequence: TGTGCCAGCAGTTACTCCTGGACAGATGAAAAACTGTTTTTT.

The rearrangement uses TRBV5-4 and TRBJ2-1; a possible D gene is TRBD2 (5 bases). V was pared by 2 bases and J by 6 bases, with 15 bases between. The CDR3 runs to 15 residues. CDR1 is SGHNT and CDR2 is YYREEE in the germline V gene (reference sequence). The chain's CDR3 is CASSFDAAGGNEQFF. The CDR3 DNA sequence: TGTGCCAGCAGCTTCGATGCCGCGGGTGGCAATGAGCAGTTCTTC.

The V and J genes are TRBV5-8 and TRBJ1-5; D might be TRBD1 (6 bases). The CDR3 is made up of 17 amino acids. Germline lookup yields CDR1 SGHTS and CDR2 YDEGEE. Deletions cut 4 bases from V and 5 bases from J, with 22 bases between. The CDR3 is CASSPAMGQIGYQPQHF. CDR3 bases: TGTGCCAGCAGCCCCGCCATGGGACAAATCGGGTATCAGCCCCAGCATTTT.

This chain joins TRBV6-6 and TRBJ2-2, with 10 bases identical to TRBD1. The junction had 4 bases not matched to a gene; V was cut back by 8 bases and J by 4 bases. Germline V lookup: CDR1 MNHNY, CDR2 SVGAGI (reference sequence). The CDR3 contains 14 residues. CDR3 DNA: TGTGCCAGCGCGGGACAGGGGAGCACCGGGGAGCTGTTTTTT. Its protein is CASAGQGSTGELFF.

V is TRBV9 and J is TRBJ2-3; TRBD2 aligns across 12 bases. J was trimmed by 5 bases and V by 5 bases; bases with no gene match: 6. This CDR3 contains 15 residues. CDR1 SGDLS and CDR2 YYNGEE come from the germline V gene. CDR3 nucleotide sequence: TGTGCCAGCAGTGAGACTAGCGGGAGTGGAGATACGCAGTATTTT. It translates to CASSETSGSGDTQYF.

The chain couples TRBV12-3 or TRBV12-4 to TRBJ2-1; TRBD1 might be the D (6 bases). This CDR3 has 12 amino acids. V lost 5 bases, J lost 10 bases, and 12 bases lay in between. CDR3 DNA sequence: TGTGCCAGCAGTCAGGGGTCGTGGGAGCAGTTCTTC. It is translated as CASSQGSWEQFF.

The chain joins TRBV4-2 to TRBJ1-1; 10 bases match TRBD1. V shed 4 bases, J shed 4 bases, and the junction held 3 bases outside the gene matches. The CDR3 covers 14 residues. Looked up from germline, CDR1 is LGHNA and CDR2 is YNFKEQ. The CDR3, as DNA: TGTGCCAGCAGCCGGACAGGGGGTTCCACTGAAGCTTTCTTT. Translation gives CASSRTGGSTEAFF.

The CDR3 DNA reads as TGCGCCAGCAGCTTGTTTCCAACACCCTCCTACGAGCAGTACTTC. Protein product: CASSLFPTPSYEQYF. V is TRBV5-1 and J is TRBJ2-7, with unresolved D. The CDR3 has 15 amino acids. Germline CDR1 is SGHRS and CDR2 is YFSETQ. Trimming removed 1 base at V and 0 bases at J, with 11 bases between.